Below, 4 T cell receptor beta chains from the same sample are listed, as sequenced in a study of Graves' ophthalmopathy and Graves' hyperthyroidism. The authors amplified TCR beta CDR3 regions, and they did so from RNA transcripts for repertoire sequencing. Second-round multiplex PCR followed a first-round RT-PCR using HTBI primers. In TCRdb, the multiplex PCR reads were re-called with MiXCR into one record per CDR3 protein. Among hundreds of thousands of distinct CDR3 sequences listed, roughly 39% were seen once. The sample was peripheral blood. The receptors were gathered from an adult man with Graves' ophthalmopathy.

CDR3 protein: CSVSGHRDQPQHF. The CDR3 DNA follows: TGCAGCGTTTCCGGACACAGGGATCAGCCCCAGCATTTT. The chain has TRBV29-1 and TRBJ1-5; TRBD1 is a possible D gene (6 bases). The CDR3 consists of 13 residues. V shed 5 bases and J shed 5 bases, with 13 bases lying between them. Germline V gene sequence: CDR1 SQVTM, CDR2 ANQGSEA.

In this sample, this clonotype turned up many times. The chain has TRBV29-1 and TRBJ2-7; 10 bases agree with TRBD1. V lost 6 bases to trimming and J lost 3 bases; unmatched junction nucleotides: 5. CDR1 is SQVTM, CDR2 ANQGSEA, per germline. The CDR3 is 13 residues long. CDR3 in DNA: TGCAGCGTATCCGGACAGGGGGTCTACGAGCAGTACTTC. Translating gives CSVSGQGVYEQYF.

This clonotype was counted at least ten times. The gene calls are TRBV7-9 and TRBJ2-7; 7 positions agree with TRBD1. Germline CDR1 SEHNR, CDR2 FQNEAQ (reference sequence). With 4 bases clipped from V and 6 bases from J, the junction kept 6 bases outside the gene matches. The CDR3 is made up of 13 amino acids. The CDR3: CASSSRQGTEQYF. The CDR3 DNA reads TGTGCCAGCAGCTCCCGACAGGGAACCGAGCAGTACTTC.

This chain uses TRBV7-9 with TRBJ2-7; a possible D gene is TRBD2 (6 bases). The CDR3 sequence is 15 residues long. V lost 5 bases to trimming and J lost 5 bases, with 19 bases between them. Germline CDR1 is SEHNR and CDR2 is FQNEAQ (reference sequence). CDR3 in DNA: TGTGCCAGCAGCAAAAGGGCGGGGATAGCAAACGAGCAGTACTTC. Translated, it gives CASSKRAGIANEQYF.